In this sample, the clone carrying this T cell receptor beta chain turned up a few times. The antigen remains unidentified. CDR3 size: 11 residues. V lost 2 bases, J lost 6 bases, and 5 bases lay in between. In germline, CDR1 is MNHEY, CDR2 SMNVEV (reference sequence). These data originate in a study of shared clonotypes between healthy human individuals. Overall study findings and caveats: Generation of non-shared clonotypes was less probable than generation of clonotypes shared by all four donors.

This table comes from immunoSEQ multiplex PCR, and its TCRdb copy is limited to in-frame clones, with some not included. The sample contains over a million clones, around 95% of which appear only once. The donors were all Caucasian adults (living in Nashville, Tennessee). The authors divided CD4+ cells into CD45RA+ naive and CD45RA-negative memory subsets. This clonotype was obtained from a man between 25 and 39 years old in good health. The chain employs TRBV27 and TRBJ2-7; D remains unclear. Material for sequencing was naive CD4+ T cells sorted from blood. Subset here: CD45RA+ positively selected. The chain's CDR3 is CASSLSTEQYF. As DNA, the CDR3 is TGTGCCAGCAGTTTAAGTACCGAGCAGTACTTC.